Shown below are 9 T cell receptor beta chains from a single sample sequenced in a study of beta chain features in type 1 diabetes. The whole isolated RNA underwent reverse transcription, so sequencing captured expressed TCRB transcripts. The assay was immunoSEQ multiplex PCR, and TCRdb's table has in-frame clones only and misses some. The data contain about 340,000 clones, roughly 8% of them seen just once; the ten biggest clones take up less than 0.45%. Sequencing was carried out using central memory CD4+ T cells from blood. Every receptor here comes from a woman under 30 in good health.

The CDR3 DNA reads TGTGCCAGCAGCCCCGAGGCAATTACGGGGGGTTATGGCTACACCTTC. Residues: CASSPEAITGGYGYTF. The gene calls are TRBV4-2 and TRBJ1-2, with D possibly being TRBD1 (5 bases). This CDR3 is built from 16 residues. The germline V gene encodes CDR1 LGHNA and CDR2 YNFKEQ. Trimming removed 4 bases from V and 5 bases from J, with 20 bases in between.

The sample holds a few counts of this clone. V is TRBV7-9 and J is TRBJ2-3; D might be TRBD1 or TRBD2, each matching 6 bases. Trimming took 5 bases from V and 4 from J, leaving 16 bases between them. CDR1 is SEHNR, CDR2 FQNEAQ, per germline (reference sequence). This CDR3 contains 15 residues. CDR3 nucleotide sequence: TGTGCCAGCAGCCACCCTCCAGGGGAGGCAGATACGCAGTATTTT. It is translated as CASSHPPGEADTQYF.

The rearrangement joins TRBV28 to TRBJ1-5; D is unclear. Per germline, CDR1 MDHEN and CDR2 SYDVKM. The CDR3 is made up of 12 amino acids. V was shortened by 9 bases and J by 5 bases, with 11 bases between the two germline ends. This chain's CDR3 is CASSTGDQPQHF. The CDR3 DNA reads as TGTGCCAGTTCAACCGGGGATCAGCCCCAGCATTTT.

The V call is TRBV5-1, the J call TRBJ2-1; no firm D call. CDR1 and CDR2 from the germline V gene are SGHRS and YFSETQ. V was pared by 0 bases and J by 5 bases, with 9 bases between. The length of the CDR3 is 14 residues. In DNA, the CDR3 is TGCGCCAGCAGCTTGGCCGGATTCAACAATGAGCAGTTCTTC. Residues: CASSLAGFNNEQFF. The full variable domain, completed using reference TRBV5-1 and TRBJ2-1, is KAGVTQTPRYLIKTRGQQVTLSCSPISGHRSVSWYQQTPGQGLQFLFEYFSETQRNKGNFPGRFSGRQFSNSRSEMNVSTLELGDSALYLCASSLAGFNNEQFFGPGTRLTVL.

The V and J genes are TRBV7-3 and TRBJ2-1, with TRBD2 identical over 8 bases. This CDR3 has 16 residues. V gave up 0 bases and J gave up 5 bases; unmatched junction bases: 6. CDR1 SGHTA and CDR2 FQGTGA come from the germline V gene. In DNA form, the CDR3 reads TGTGCCAGCAGCTTAACTCGGACTAGCTCGCACAATGAGCAGTTCTTC. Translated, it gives CASSLTRTSSHNEQFF.

CDR3: CASSVEYSSGNTIYF. The CDR3 DNA follows: TGTGCCAGCAGCGTAGAGTACAGCTCTGGAAACACCATATATTTT. The genes are TRBV9 and TRBJ1-3, with D uncertain. Germline assignment: CDR1 SGDLS and CDR2 YYNGEE. CDR3 length: 15 amino acids. V was cut by 0 bases and J by 0 bases, with 7 bases left in between.

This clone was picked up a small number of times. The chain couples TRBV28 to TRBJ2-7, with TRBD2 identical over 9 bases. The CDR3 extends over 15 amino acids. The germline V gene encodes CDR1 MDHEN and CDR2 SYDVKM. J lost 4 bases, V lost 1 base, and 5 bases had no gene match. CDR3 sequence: CASSLYLAGFYEQYF. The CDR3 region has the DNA TGTGCCAGCAGTTTATACCTAGCGGGGTTTTACGAGCAGTACTTC.

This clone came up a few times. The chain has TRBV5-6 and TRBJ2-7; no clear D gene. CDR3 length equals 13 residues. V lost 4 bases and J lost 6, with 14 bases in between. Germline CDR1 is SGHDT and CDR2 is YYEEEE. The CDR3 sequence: CASSKDQLREQYF. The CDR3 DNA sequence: TGTGCCAGCAGCAAAGACCAGCTGCGCGAGCAGTACTTC.

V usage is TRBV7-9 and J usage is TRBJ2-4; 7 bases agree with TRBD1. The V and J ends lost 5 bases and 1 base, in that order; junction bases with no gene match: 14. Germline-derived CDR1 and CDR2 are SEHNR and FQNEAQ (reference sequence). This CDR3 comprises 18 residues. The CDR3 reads CASSPRGFQGPAKNIQYF. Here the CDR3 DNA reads TGTGCCAGCAGCCCCAGGGGGTTTCAGGGGCCTGCCAAAAACATTCAGTACTTC.